This TCR beta chain was sequenced during a study of T cells generated in artificial thymic organoids (dated by TCRdb to 2016 to 2017). With regard to the full study: TCR alpha and beta CDR3 repertoires of in vitro artificial thymic organoid-derived CD8 single positive T cells were compared with thymic and peripheral blood naive CD8 T cells. The repertoire sequencing data shown were described as representative of three independent experiments.

What the authors observed across the whole study: The TCR clonotype diversity of organoid-derived CD8 single positive T cells was physiological and comparable to that of naive CD8 T cells from thymus and blood. No skewed Valpha or Vbeta usage appeared in organoid-derived T cells, arguing against dominance of unconventional lineages or clonal expansions.

The CDR3, from cysteine to phenylalanine, totals 13 residues. The read is trimmed to its CDR3 DNA, 39 bases read in frame from base 1. CDR1 SGHAT and CDR2 FQNNGV are derived from the germline V gene. On this clonotype: This receptor's antigen is unknown. At one end the junction does not follow the germline gene, possibly because of a read error.

Artificial thymic organoids were generated by aggregating human HSPCs with MS5 murine stromal cells transduced with human DLL1, and the organoids were cultured at an air-liquid interface. The cells used to seed the organoids were FACS-purified CD34+CD3- hematopoietic stem and progenitor cells from which residual T cells had been depleted. Serum-free RB27 medium, consisting of RPMI 1640 supplemented with B27, FLT3L, IL-7 and ascorbic acid, was used for organoid culture. Prior to RNA extraction, CD3+TCRalphabeta+CD8 single positive T cells from organoids and thymus were isolated by FACS sorting. For each sample, the RNeasy Micro kit was used to purify total RNA from approximately 40,000 to 200,000 sorted cells, and RNA quality was checked on an Agilent RNA 6000 Nano chip. TCRalpha and TCRbeta libraries were amplified in separate semi-nested PCR reactions using Advantage 2 and reverse primers located in the TRAC or TRBC constant regions. Between about 3.5 and 550 ng of total RNA was used as input for first-strand cDNA synthesis. TCR cDNA libraries were generated by 5'-RACE using the SMARTer PCR cDNA Synthesis kit, with a poly-dT primer employed for first-strand synthesis. The semi-nested reverse primers in the constant regions carried 5-nucleotide sample-specific barcodes, and the PCR products were cleaned up with the Zymo DNA Clean and Concentrator-5 kit. Up to ten barcoded samples were pooled, ligated to Illumina adaptors and sequenced on an Illumina MiSeq as 2 x 150 bp paired-end reads. The study's own analysis went as follows. After demultiplexing, reads were aligned using BLAT against a custom library built from IMGT containing every combination of human TRAV, TRAJ, TRBV, TRBD and TRBJ. The best BLAT hits were picked using pslCDnaFilter (-maxAligns=1, -ignoreIntrons), and custom Perl scripts were used to calculate clonotype frequencies. TCRdb reran the public reads through fastp at Q25 and MiXCR, keeping productive beta chains. All rows with the same CDR3 protein become a single entry with the most common DNA and genes. The V and J calls here are based on TCRdb, not the publication. In all, the sample holds several thousand distinct CDR3 sequences, and roughly a quarter of those were seen once. Of the sample, around 3.1% falls within the top ten clones.

The receptor was derived from a human donor who gave cord blood stem cells for thymic organoid culture, a cardiac surgery patient who gave postnatal thymus, or a blood donor (not recorded which). The rearrangement joined TRBV11-2 to TRBJ2-5; matching of 6 bases hints at TRBD1 as the D gene. The sample consisted of naive CD8+ T cells grown in artificial thymic organoids from cord blood stem and progenitor cells. Taken with the paper, the label for cell subset or site translates to: CD3+TCRalphabeta+CD8SP T cells; for blood, CD45RO-CCR7+ naive CD8+ T cells. The CDR3 here reads CAGSSGRGQTQYF. The DNA sequence is as follows: TGTGCCGGCAGCTCCGGCAGGGGACAGACCCAGTACTTC.